These T cell receptor beta chains were read from a single sample in a study of shared clonotypes between healthy human individuals. Repertoires were generated with immunoSEQ multiplex PCR, while TCRdb's copy carries only in-frame clones and drops some. The sample has about 700,000 clones, approximately 74% seen once. Sample: memory CD4+ T cells sorted from blood. These receptors came from a woman in her 30s in good health. The CDR3 runs from the conserved cysteine through the conserved F or W. D genes are given only for firm matches. Clone size appears in some rows only: once, few, many, or a class for an expanded clone.

v_call	cdr3_length	clone_size	j_call	d_call	cdr3_nt	cdr3_aa
TRBV7-6	17	-	TRBJ2-1	TRBD2	TGTGCCAGCAGCCCTCGAAACGGGAGGGCCTCCTACAATGAGCAGTTCTTC	CASSPRNGRASYNEQFF
TRBV4-2	17	-	TRBJ1-4	-	TGTGCCAGCAGCCAAGATTTGGCTCTCGAACGCAATGAAAAACTGTTTTTT	CASSQDLALERNEKLFF
TRBV5-1	13	-	TRBJ1-1	-	TGCGCCAGCAGCTTCACAGGTAACACTGAAGCTTTCTTT	CASSFTGNTEAFF
TRBV6-6	16	-	TRBJ2-3	-	TGTGCCACCCTCCCCAGGTCGGCATCTAGCACAGATACGCAGTATTTT	CATLPRSASSTDTQYF
TRBV30	14	-	TRBJ2-2	TRBD2	TGTGCCTGGAGGTTAGCGGGAGCGTCCGGGGAGCTGTTTTTT	CAWRLAGASGELFF
TRBV5-1	14	once	TRBJ2-3	-	TGCGCCAGCAGCTTGGGAGACTATACGGATACGCAGTATTTT	CASSLGDYTDTQYF
TRBV19	13	-	TRBJ1-1	-	TGTGCCAGTAGGAAACAGGGAGGAACTGAAGCTTTCTTT	CASRKQGGTEAFF
TRBV5-1	13	-	TRBJ1-2	-	TGCGCCAGCAGCTTGGCACAGAACTATGGCTACACCTTC	CASSLAQNYGYTF
TRBV5-1	18	-	TRBJ1-1	-	TGCGCCAGCAGCTTGGTCACTACAAGTTCACGGGGAAACACTGAAGCTTTCTTT	CASSLVTTSSRGNTEAFF
TRBV6-1	15	-	TRBJ1-5	TRBD1	TGTGCCAGCAGTGAAGCGGGGACAGGCAATCAGCCCCAGCATTTT	CASSEAGTGNQPQHF
TRBV19	15	-	TRBJ2-7	-	TGTGCCAGTAGTGTCGAGGATGGGACTGGGGGCGAGCAGTACTTC	CASSVEDGTGGEQYF
TRBV9	16	-	TRBJ2-1	-	TGTGCCAGCAGCGTAGGGGGCGTAAGCTCCTACAATGAGCAGTTCTTC	CASSVGGVSSYNEQFF
TRBV6-5	15	many	TRBJ1-2	-	TGTGCCAGCAGTTACGGGGGTTGGGCTAACTATGGCTACACCTTC	CASSYGGWANYGYTF
TRBV10-2	14	-	TRBJ2-1	TRBD1	TGCGCCAGCAGGAGGGGACAGGAGTCGAGTGAGCAGTTCTTC	CASRRGQESSEQFF
TRBV4-1	15	-	TRBJ1-5	-	TGCGCCAGCAGCCAAGAACAGTATAGCAATCAGCCCCAGCATTTT	CASSQEQYSNQPQHF
TRBV2	11	-	TRBJ2-4	-	TGTGCCACCTCTCGTGGGAACATTCAGTACTTC	CATSRGNIQYF
TRBV19	13	-	TRBJ2-7	-	TGTGCCAGTTCCTGGATAGGCGCCTACGAGCAGTACTTC	CASSWIGAYEQYF
TRBV11-2	14	-	TRBJ2-3	TRBD2	TGTGCCAGCAGCCCAGCGGGATTGACAGATACGCAGTATTTT	CASSPAGLTDTQYF
TRBV30	18	-	TRBJ2-7	TRBD2	TGTGCCTGGAGTAGGGGGCGTCTTGCTAGCGGGAGCTCCTACGAGCAGTACTTC	CAWSRGRLASGSSYEQYF
TRBV5-4	14	-	TRBJ2-3	TRBD1	TGTGCCAGCAGCCAAGGACAGGGCCCAGATACGCAGTATTTT	CASSQGQGPDTQYF
TRBV4-1	14	-	TRBJ1-2	TRBD1	TGCGCCAGCAGCCAAGACAGGGGGCCTGTGGGCTACACCTTC	CASSQDRGPVGYTF
TRBV20-1	11	-	TRBJ2-7	TRBD2	TGCAGTGCTGGGGGAGGGGACGAGCAGTACTTC	CSAGGGDEQYF
TRBV19	14	few	TRBJ1-2	TRBD1	TGTGCCAGTAGCAGACAGGGGGCGAACTATGGCTACACCTTC	CASSRQGANYGYTF
TRBV2	14	-	TRBJ2-5	TRBD1	TGTGCCAGCAGCCGGGACAGGGTTACAGAGACCCAGTACTTC	CASSRDRVTETQYF
TRBV28	14	-	TRBJ1-1	-	TGTGCCAGCACCCTCTTCCGGGGGACCACTGAAGCTTTCTTT	CASTLFRGTTEAFF
TRBV6-1	15	-	TRBJ1-5	-	TGTGCCAGCAGCAAAGAGAAAACTAGCAATCAGCCCCAGCATTTT	CASSKEKTSNQPQHF
TRBV28	17	-	TRBJ1-2	-	TGTGCCAGCAGTTCAAACCCGAACGTTGGAGAAGGATATGGCTACACCTTC	CASSSNPNVGEGYGYTF
TRBV18	14	-	TRBJ2-2	-	TGTGCCAGCTCACCAAACAGGGAGTACGGGGAGCTGTTTTTT	CASSPNREYGELFF
TRBV29-1	18	-	TRBJ2-5	TRBD1	TGCAGCGTTAGGGTTTCGGGTGGGACAGGGACATCCTACGAGACCCAGTACTTC	CSVRVSGGTGTSYETQYF
TRBV5-1	14	-	TRBJ2-3	TRBD1	TGCGCCAGCAGCAAGGGACAGGGGCCAGATACGCAGTATTTT	CASSKGQGPDTQYF
TRBV7-8	13	once	TRBJ1-1	TRBD1	TGTGCCAGCAGCTTGGGACAGGCCACTGAAGCTTTCTTT	CASSLGQATEAFF
TRBV7-9	15	-	TRBJ2-1	TRBD2	TGTGCCAGCAGCCCTAGCGGGAGGGCAATCAATGAGCAGTTCTTC	CASSPSGRAINEQFF
TRBV19	13	few	TRBJ1-1	-	TGTGCCAGTAGTATGGCAGTCCGGACTGAAGCTTTCTTT	CASSMAVRTEAFF
TRBV6-6	13	-	TRBJ1-5	-	TGTGCCAGCAGTCGAGACAACAATCAGCCCCAGCATTTT	CASSRDNNQPQHF
TRBV6-6	15	-	TRBJ2-1	-	TGTGCCAGCAGGGACCACCTAGTGGGAGATAATGAGCAGTTCTTC	CASRDHLVGDNEQFF
TRBV2	16	-	TRBJ1-5	TRBD1	TGTGCCAGCAGGGAGACCCGGACAGGAGCAAATCAGCCCCAGCATTTT	CASRETRTGANQPQHF
TRBV7-9	14	-	TRBJ2-1	-	TGTGCCAGCAGCCGAATGAACTCCTACAATGAGCAGTTCTTC	CASSRMNSYNEQFF
TRBV5-6	16	-	TRBJ1-2	-	TGTGCCAGCAGCACGACAGGATGGGGGCGCGACTATGGCTACACCTTC	CASSTTGWGRDYGYTF
TRBV5-4	14	-	TRBJ2-7	-	TGTGCCAGCAGGGGGGAAGCGCACTCCTACGAGCAGTACTTC	CASRGEAHSYEQYF
TRBV30	15	-	TRBJ2-5	TRBD1	TGTGCCTGGGGACCGGGACAGGGGGGTCGGGAGACCCAGTACTTC	CAWGPGQGGRETQYF
TRBV19	13	-	TRBJ1-5	TRBD1	TGTGCCAGTCGGCAGGAGGGGGCGCAGCCCCAGCATTTT	CASRQEGAQPQHF
TRBV6-1	13	-	TRBJ2-7	-	TGTGCCAGCAGTGAGCTTTTCTCAGGAGAGCAGTACTTC	CASSELFSGEQYF
TRBV7-9	14	-	TRBJ2-2	TRBD1	TGTGCCAGCAGCTTAGGGACAGGGGCCGGGGAGCTGTTTTTT	CASSLGTGAGELFF
TRBV5-1	15	-	TRBJ2-2	-	TGCGCCAGCAGCTTGTCGGCTAGTCAAGGCGGGGAGCTGTTTTTT	CASSLSASQGGELFF
TRBV19	14	few	TRBJ1-2	TRBD1	TGTGCCAGTACCCCCAAAGACAGGGCCAGTGGCTACACCTTC	CASTPKDRASGYTF
TRBV5-5	12	-	TRBJ1-2	-	TGTGCCAGCAGCTTAGTAGGCAGCGGCTACACCTTC	CASSLVGSGYTF
TRBV21-1	18	-	TRBJ2-1	-	TGTGCCAGCAGGAAGGGACTAGCGGGAGTTGCTTCCTACAATGAGCAGTTCTTC	CASRKGLAGVASYNEQFF